This record concerns one T cell receptor (beta chain) sequence. This entry belongs to a study of OX40 agonist ivuxolimab in advanced cancers. At the level of the study: Ivuxolimab, an agonist antibody against OX40 (CD134), was given to patients. Head and neck, renal cell, melanoma or hepatocellular carcinoma were the cancers that dose-escalation patients had. Two patients with cutaneous melanoma and one with hepatocellular carcinoma, three in total, showed partial responses.

The germline V and J ends were trimmed by 6 bases and 5 bases, with 13 bases remaining between them. The CDR3 covers 13 residues. The germline V gene encodes CDR1 MDHEN and CDR2 SYDVKM. Repertoires were generated with immunoSEQ multiplex PCR, while TCRdb's copy carries only in-frame clones and drops some. The profile shows about 77,000 clones, around 94% of them singletons. The TCR originated in an adult with an advanced solid tumor such as melanoma, head and neck, liver or kidney cancer. The chain carries TRBV28 and TRBJ1-1, with D tentatively TRBD1 (5 bases). The sample consisted of CD4+ or CD8+ T cells sorted from blood, taken in a trial of the OX40 agonist ivuxolimab. CDR3 in amino acids: CASRADRITEAFF. In DNA, the CDR3 is TGTGCCAGCAGAGCCGACAGAATTACTGAAGCTTTCTTT.